This TCR beta chain was profiled in a study of T cell responses to AZD1222 COVID-19 vaccine. Only in-frame clones appear in the TCRdb table, and some are missing; sequencing was by immunoSEQ multiplex PCR. The profile shows about 86,000 clones, roughly 87% of them singletons. This clone was seen a single time. The CDR3 is 16 amino acids. The V end was cut by 5 bases, the J end by 0 bases, with 14 bases between. Germline V lookup: CDR1 MGHRA, CDR2 YSYEKL. This sequence originates from an adult in good health. The specimen was peripheral blood, collected on day 0 of AZD1222 vaccination. V usage is TRBV4-1 and J usage is TRBJ1-3; D call uncertain. The CDR3 DNA reads TGCGCCAGCAGCGCGACAAACTCCCGCTCTGGAAACACCATATATTTT. Protein: CASSATNSRSGNTIYF.